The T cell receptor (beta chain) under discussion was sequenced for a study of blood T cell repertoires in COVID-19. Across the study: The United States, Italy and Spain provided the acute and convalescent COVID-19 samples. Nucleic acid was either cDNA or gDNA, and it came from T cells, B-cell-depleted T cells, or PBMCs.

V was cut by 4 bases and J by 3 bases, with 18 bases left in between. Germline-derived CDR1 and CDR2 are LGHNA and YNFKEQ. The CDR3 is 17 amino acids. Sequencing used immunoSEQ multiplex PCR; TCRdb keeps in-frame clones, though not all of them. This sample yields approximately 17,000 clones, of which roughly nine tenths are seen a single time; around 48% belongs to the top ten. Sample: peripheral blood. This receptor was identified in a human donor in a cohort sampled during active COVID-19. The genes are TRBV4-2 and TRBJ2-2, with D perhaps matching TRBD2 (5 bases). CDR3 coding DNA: TGTGCCAGCAGCCCTACTCGAGGGATTGGGGACACCGGGGAGCTGTTTTTT. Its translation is CASSPTRGIGDTGELFF.